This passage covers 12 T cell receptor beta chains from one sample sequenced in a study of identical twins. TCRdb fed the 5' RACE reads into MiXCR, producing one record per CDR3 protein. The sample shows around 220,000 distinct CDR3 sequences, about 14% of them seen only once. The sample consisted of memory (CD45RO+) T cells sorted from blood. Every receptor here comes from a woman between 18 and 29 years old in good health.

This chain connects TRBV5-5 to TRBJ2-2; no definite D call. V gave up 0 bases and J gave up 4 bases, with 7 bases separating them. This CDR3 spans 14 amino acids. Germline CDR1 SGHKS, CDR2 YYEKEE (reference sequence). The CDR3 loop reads CASSLDQFTGELFF. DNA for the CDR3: TGTGCCAGCAGCTTGGATCAGTTCACCGGGGAGCTGTTTTTT.

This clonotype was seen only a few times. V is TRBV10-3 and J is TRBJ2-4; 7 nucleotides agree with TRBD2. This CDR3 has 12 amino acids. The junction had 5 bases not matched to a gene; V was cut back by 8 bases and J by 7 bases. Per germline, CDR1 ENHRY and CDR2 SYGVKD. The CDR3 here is CAIGGLENIQYF. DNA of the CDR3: TGTGCCATCGGCGGACTAGAGAACATTCAGTACTTC.

The CDR3 protein is CASSLVGRPETQYF. For the CDR3, the DNA is TGTGCCAGCAGCTTGGTGGGACGGCCAGAGACCCAGTACTTC. The gene calls are TRBV5-6 and TRBJ2-5; D possibly matches TRBD1 or TRBD2 (5 bases each). Germline lookup yields CDR1 SGHDT and CDR2 YYEEEE. Deletions cut 0 bases from V and 4 bases from J, with 10 bases between. This CDR3 spans 14 amino acids.

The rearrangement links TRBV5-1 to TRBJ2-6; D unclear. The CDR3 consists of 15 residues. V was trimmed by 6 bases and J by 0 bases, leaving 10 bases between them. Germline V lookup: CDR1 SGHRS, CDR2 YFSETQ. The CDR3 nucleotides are TGCGCCAGCACCGCGCGGAGCTCTGGGGCCAACGTCCTGACTTTC. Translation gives CASTARSSGANVLTF.

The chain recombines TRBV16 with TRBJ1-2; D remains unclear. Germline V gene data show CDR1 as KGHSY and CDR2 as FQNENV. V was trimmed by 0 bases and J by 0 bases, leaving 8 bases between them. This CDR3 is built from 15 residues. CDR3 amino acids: CASSQSPGANYGYTF. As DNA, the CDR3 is TGTGCCAGCAGCCAATCCCCAGGAGCTAACTATGGCTACACCTTC.

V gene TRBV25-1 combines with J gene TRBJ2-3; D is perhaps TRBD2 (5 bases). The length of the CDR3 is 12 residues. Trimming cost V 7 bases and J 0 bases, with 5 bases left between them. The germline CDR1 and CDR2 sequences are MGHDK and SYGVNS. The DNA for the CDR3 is TGTGCCAGCACGGGGAGCACAGATACGCAGTATTTT. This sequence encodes CASTGSTDTQYF.

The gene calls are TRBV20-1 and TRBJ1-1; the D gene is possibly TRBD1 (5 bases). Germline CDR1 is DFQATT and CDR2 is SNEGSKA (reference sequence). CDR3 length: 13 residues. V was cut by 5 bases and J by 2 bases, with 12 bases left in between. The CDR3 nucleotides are TGCAGTGCTTCGGGGCCTCTTAACACTGAAGCTTTCTTT. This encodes CSASGPLNTEAFF.

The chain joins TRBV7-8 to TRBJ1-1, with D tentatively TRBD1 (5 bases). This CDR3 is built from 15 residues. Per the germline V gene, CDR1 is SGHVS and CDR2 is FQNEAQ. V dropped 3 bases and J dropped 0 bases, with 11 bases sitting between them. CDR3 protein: CASSFLRGMNTEAFF. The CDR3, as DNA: TGTGCCAGCAGCTTTCTGCGGGGGATGAACACTGAAGCTTTCTTT. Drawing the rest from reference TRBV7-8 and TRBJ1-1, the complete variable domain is GAGVSQSPRYKVAKRGQDVALRCDPISGHVSLFWYQQALGQGPEFLTYFQNEAQLDKSGLPSDRFFAERPEGSVSTLKIQRTQQEDSAVYLCASSFLRGMNTEAFFGQGTRLTVV.

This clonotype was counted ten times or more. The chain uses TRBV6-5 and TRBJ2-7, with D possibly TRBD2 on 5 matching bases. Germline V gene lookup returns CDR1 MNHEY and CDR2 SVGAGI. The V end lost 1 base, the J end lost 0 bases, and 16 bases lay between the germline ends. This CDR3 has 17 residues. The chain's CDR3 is CASSYWGLGRASYEQYF. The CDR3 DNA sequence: TGTGCCAGCAGTTACTGGGGTCTTGGGCGGGCCTCCTACGAGCAGTACTTC.

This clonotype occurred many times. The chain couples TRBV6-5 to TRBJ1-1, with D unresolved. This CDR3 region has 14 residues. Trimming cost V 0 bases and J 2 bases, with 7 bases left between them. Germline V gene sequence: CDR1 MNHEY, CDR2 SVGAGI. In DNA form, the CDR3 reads TGTGCCAGCAGTTACTCGGACCTAAACACTGAAGCTTTCTTT. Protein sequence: CASSYSDLNTEAFF.

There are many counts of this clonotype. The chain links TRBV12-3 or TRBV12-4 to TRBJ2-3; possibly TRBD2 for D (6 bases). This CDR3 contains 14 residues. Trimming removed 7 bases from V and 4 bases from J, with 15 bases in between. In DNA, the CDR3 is TGTGCCAGCACCGTGTGGGAGGAGGCAGATACGCAGTATTTT. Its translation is CASTVWEEADTQYF.

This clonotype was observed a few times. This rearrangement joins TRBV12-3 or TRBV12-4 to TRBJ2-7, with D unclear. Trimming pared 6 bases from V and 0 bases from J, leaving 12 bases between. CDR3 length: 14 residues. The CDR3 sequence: CASSPGARSYEQYF. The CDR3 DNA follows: TGTGCCAGCAGCCCCGGCGCACGCTCCTACGAGCAGTACTTC.